This TCR beta chain was identified in a study of siplizumab effects on memory and regulatory T cells. The V and J ends lost 1 base and 6 bases respectively, with 19 bases between them. Germline CDR1 is SEHNR and CDR2 is FQNEAQ (reference sequence). The CDR3 length is 16 residues. As for this clone: What it binds is unknown.

Sequencing was performed with immunoSEQ multiplex PCR; in TCRdb, only in-frame clones are kept and a portion is missing. The sample has around 87,000 clones; 80% to 90% are singletons. Study conclusions and caveats: Relative to controls at roughly 26%, mappable alloreactive CD4+ clones exhibited a mean Treg-derived proportion of approximately 70% with siplizumab. Of the proliferating CD4+ or CD8+ clones, roughly 80-96% lacked a naive or memory phenotype that could be assigned.

This clonotype was obtained from a human donor in good health. The rearrangement uses TRBV7-9 and TRBJ2-7, with D tentatively TRBD1 or TRBD2 (5 bases each). Specimen: CD4+ T cells sorted from blood. The CDR3 loop reads CASSLDGEGTSGEQYF. The CDR3 DNA is TGTGCCAGCAGCTTAGATGGTGAGGGGACGTCGGGCGAGCAGTACTTC.